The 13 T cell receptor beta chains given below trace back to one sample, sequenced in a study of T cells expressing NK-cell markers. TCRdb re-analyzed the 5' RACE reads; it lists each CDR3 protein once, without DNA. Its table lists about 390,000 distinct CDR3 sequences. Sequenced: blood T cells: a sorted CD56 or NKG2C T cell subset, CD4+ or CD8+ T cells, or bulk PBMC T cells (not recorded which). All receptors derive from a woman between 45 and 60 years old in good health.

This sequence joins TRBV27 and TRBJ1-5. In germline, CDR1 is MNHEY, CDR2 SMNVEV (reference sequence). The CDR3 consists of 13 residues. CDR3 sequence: CANVGSMNQPQHF.

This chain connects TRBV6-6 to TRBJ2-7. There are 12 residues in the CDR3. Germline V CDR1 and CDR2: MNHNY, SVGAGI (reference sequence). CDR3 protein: CASSIRTYEQYF.

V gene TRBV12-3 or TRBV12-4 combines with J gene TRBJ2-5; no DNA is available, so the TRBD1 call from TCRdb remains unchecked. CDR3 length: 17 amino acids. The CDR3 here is CASSLLGQGTYQETQYF.

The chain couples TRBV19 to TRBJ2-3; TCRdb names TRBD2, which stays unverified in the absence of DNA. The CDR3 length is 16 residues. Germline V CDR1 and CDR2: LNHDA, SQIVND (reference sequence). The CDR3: CASSRRLAEITDTQYF.

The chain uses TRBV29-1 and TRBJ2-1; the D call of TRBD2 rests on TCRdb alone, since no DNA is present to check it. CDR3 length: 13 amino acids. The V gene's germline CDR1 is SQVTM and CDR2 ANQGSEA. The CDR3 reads CSPKSGLQNEQFF.

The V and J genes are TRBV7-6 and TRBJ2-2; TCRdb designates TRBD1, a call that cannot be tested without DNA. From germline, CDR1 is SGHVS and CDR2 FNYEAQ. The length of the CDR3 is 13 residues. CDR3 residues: CASSRVISGELFF.

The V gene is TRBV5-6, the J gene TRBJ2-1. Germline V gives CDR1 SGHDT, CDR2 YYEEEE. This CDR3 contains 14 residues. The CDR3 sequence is CASSSDRSYNEQFF.

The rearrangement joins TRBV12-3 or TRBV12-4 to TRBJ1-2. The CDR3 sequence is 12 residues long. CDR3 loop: CASSGLRRGYTF.

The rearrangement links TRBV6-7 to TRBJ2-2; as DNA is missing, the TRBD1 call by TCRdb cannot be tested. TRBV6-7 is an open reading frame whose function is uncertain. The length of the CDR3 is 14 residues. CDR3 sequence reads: CARTGTGYTGELFF.

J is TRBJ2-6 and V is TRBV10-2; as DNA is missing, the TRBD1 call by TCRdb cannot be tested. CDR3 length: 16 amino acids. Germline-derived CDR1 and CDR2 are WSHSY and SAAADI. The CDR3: CASDLTGKGGANVLTF.

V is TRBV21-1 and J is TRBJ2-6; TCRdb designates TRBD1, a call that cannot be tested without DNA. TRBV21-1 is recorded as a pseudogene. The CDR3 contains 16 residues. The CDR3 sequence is CASRGTGISGANVLTF.

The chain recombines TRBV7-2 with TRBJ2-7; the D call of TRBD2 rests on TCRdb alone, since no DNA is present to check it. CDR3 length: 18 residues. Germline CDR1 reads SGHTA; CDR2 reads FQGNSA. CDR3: CASSLGGLAAALTYEQYF.

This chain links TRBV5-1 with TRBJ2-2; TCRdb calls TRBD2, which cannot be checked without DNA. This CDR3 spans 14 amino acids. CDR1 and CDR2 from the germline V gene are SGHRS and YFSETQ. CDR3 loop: CASSLLVQTGELFF.